The sequence of this T cell receptor beta chain was determined in a study of T cell repertoires in cytomegalovirus infection. Study summary: Both CMV infection and a matching HLA type were indicated by public TCR beta signatures. Whole-study results and caveats: Identification of carriers of CMV plus the relevant HLA was performed using cumulative public TCR beta family frequency. HLA-C-restricted CMV-specific TCR beta clonotypes were dominant in the ex vivo response.

Germline lookup yields CDR1 MNHEY and CDR2 SMNVEV (reference sequence). This CDR3 has 15 amino acids. Trimming at V came to 2 bases and at J to 5 bases, leaving 6 bases not matched to a gene. From the reads, TCRdb called clonotypes with MiXCR, one entry per CDR3 protein. Among around 300,000 distinct CDR3 sequences, around 9.5% were seen once, and the ten largest hold around 4%. This clonotype was found many times. Antigen unknown. The source of this sequence is a human donor in good health (CMV status not recorded). Some clones in this sample may be carry-over from other donors' samples. The V gene is TRBV27, the J gene TRBJ1-1; TRBD1 matches 9 bases. Source material: PBMCs. Here the CDR3 reads CASSLAGQGRTEAFF. The CDR3 nucleotides read TGTGCCAGCAGTTTAGCAGGACAGGGGAGGACTGAAGCTTTCTTT.